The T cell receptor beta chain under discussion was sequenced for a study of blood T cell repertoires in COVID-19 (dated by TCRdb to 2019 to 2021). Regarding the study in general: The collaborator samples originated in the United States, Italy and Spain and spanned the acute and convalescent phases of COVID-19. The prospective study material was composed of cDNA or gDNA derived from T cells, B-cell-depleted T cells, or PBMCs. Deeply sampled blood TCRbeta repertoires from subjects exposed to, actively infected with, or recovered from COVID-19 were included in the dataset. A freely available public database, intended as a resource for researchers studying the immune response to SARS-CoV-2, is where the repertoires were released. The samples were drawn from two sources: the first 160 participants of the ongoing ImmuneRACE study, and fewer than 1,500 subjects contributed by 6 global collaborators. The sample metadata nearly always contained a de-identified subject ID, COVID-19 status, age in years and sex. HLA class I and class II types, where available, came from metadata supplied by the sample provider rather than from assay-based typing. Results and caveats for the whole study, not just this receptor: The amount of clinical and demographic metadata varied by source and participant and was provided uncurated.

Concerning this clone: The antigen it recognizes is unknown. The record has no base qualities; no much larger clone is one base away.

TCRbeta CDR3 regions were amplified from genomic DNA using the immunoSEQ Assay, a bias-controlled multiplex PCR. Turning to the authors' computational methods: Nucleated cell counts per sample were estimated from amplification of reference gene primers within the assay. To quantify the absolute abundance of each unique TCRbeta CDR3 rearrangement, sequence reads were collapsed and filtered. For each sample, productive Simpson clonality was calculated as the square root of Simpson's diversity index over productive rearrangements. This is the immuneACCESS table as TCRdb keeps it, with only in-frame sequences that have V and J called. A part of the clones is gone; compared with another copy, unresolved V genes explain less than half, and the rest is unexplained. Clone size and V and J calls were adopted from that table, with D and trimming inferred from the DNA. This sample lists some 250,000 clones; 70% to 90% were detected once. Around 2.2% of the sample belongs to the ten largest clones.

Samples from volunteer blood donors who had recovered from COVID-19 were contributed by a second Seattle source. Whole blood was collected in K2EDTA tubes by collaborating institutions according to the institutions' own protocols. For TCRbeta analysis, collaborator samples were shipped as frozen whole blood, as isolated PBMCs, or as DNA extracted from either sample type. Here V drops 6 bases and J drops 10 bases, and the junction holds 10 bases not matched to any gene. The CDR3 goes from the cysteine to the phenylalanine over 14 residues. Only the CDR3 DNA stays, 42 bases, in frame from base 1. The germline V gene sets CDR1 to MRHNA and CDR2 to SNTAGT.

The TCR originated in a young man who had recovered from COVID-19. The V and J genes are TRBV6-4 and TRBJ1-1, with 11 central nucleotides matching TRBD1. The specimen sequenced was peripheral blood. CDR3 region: CASSETGTGGPAFF. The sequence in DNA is TGTGCCAGCAGCGAAACCGGGACAGGGGGTCCAGCTTTCTTT.